This TCR beta chain was identified during a study of Graves' ophthalmopathy and Graves' hyperthyroidism. Study-level results: The authors also found most expanded thyroid clonotypes above 0.001 frequency in blood. A 13-signature model separated ophthalmopathy from stable hyperthyroidism, about 88% sensitivity, around 79% specificity.

TCR beta CDR3 regions were amplified from RNA transcripts. The library came from an HTBI-primed first-round RT-PCR and a second-round multiplex PCR. TCRdb fed the multiplex PCR reads into MiXCR, producing one record per CDR3 protein. The table lists some 150,000 distinct CDR3 sequences, 39% of them singletons. This CDR3 spans 14 amino acids. Trimming at V came to 5 bases and at J to 6 bases, leaving 7 bases not matched to a gene. There are many counts of this clonotype. The antigen is undetermined. The V call is TRBV12-3 or TRBV12-4, the J call TRBJ1-5; 7 nucleotides agree with TRBD1. Sequencing input: peripheral blood. This TCR came from a man aged 25-45 years with Graves' ophthalmopathy. The CDR3 loop is CASSLTGSSQPQHF. CDR3 coding DNA: TGTGCCAGCAGTCTGACAGGGTCATCTCAGCCCCAGCATTTT.